This T cell receptor (beta chain) was documented in a study of T cells in Graves' hyperthyroidism and ophthalmopathy. The V end was cut by 0 bases, the J end by 6 bases, with 12 bases between. This CDR3 comprises 14 residues. CDR1 is SGHRS, CDR2 YFSETQ, per germline. RNA transcripts yielded amplified TCR beta CDR3 regions. Researchers ran a first-round RT-PCR on the TCR CDR3 using the HTBI primer set. One entry per CDR3 protein results from TCRdb running MiXCR on the multiplex PCR reads. In the table there are hundreds of thousands of distinct CDR3 sequences, about two fifths of which are singletons. Sequencing was carried out using blood. V usage is TRBV5-1 and J usage is TRBJ2-5; no firm D call. The receptor comes from a man aged 18 to 35 with Graves' hyperthyroidism. The CDR3 sequence is CASSLGPREQTQYF. CDR3 nucleotides: TGCGCCAGCAGCTTGGGGCCTCGCGAGCAGACCCAGTACTTC.